This TCR beta chain was profiled in a study of circulating CD8 cells and anti-PD-1 response in melanoma. Each library started from around 15 ng of total RNA using the QIAseq Immune Repertoire TCR panel. MiXCR, run by TCRdb on the reads, gives a single entry per CDR3 protein. The table has some 200 distinct CDR3 sequences, approximately 14% seen once; the top ten hold about 61%. This CDR3 has 15 residues. Germline values: CDR1 DFQATT, CDR2 SNEGSKA (reference sequence). V lost 0 bases, J lost 5 bases, and 16 bases lay in between. This clonotype is medium-sized within its sample. Four subsets defined by PD-1 and/or TIGIT were sorted from live CD3+CD8+TCRalphabeta+ cells.

The TCR originated in a human donor with melanoma. V gene TRBV20-1 combines with J gene TRBJ1-1; perhaps TRBD1 as D (5 bases). The sequencing here drew on CD8+ T cells from PBMCs, taken at baseline or after one month of anti-PD-1 therapy (not recorded which). This chain's CDR3 is CSARDLPRGLTEAFF. The CDR3 DNA reads TGCAGTGCTAGAGACCTGCCCCGGGGGTTAACTGAAGCTTTCTTT.